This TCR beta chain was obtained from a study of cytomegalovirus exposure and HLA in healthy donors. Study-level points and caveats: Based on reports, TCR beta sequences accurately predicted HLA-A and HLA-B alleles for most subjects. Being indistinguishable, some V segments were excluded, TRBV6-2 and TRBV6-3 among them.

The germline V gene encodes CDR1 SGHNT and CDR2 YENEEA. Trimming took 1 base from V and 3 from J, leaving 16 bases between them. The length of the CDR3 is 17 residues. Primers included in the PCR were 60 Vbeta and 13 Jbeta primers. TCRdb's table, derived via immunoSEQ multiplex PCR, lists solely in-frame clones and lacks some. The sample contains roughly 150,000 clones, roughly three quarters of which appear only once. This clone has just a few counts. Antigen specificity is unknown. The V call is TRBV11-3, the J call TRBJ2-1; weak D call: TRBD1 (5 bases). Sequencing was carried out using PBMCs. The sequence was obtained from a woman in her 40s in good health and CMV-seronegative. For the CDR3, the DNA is TGTGCCAGCAGCTTAGGTTTTAGAACAGGCCTCTACAATGAGCAGTTCTTC. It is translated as CASSLGFRTGLYNEQFF.